Below are 26 T cell receptor beta chains sequenced from a single sample in a study of blood T cell repertoires in COVID-19. Produced via immunoSEQ multiplex PCR; TCRdb's table is partial and in-frame only. The sample includes about half a million clones, less than 90% of them seen just once. The sample comprised PBMCs or T cells enriched from blood (not recorded which). These receptors all come from a woman aged 60-75 years who had recovered from COVID-19.

The CDR3 DNA is TGTGCCAGCAGATCAGCCGGGACAGCGTACAATGAGCAGTTCTTC. The encoded protein is CASRSAGTAYNEQFF. The chain joins TRBV6-5 to TRBJ2-1; TRBD1 agrees at 7 bases. CDR1 MNHEY and CDR2 SVGAGI come from the germline V gene. V was pared by 6 bases and J by 4 bases, with 9 bases of the junction left unmatched. The CDR3 is 15 amino acids.

The chain has TRBV5-6 and TRBJ1-2; no definite D call. The CDR3 is made up of 14 amino acids. Germline values: CDR1 SGHDT, CDR2 YYEEEE. V was cut by 0 bases and J by 6 bases, with 12 bases left in between. CDR3 sequence (DNA): TGTGCCAGCAGCTTGGTTGGAGGGAGCGATGGCTACACCTTC. Protein product: CASSLVGGSDGYTF.

This clone came up once. CDR3 nucleotide sequence: TGCGCCAGCAGTGAGTCCGGAGGCTCTGGAAACACCATATATTTT. Residues: CASSESGGSGNTIYF. V is TRBV10-2 and J is TRBJ1-3, with unresolved D. Germline V CDR1 and CDR2: WSHSY, SAAADI. V lost 0 bases and J 0 bases, leaving 6 bases between the germline ends. This CDR3 has 15 amino acids.

The J gene is TRBJ2-3, the V gene TRBV7-2; TRBD2 is a possible D gene (5 bases). The CDR3 covers 14 residues. V shed 6 bases and J shed 1 base, with 11 bases lying between them. Germline V gene sequence: CDR1 SGHTA, CDR2 FQGNSA. This CDR3 is CASRAGLGTDTQYF. The CDR3 nucleotides are TGTGCCAGCAGGGCGGGTCTAGGCACAGATACGCAGTATTTT. Looking up the rest from reference TRBV7-2 and TRBJ2-3 gives the full variable domain: GAGVSQSPSNKVTEKGKDVELRCDPISGHTALYWYRQSLGQGLEFLIYFQGNSAPDKSGLPSDRFSAERTGGSVSTLTIQRTQQEDSAVYLCASRAGLGTDTQYFGPGTRLTVL.

V and J are TRBV19 and TRBJ2-1; tentatively, D is TRBD1 (6 bases). This CDR3 comprises 15 residues. Trimming removed 5 bases at V and 2 bases at J, with 13 bases between. Germline CDR1 LNHDA, CDR2 SQIVND (reference sequence). CDR3 DNA sequence: TGTGCCAGTAGTGCCGGACAGTTCACCTACAATGAGCAGTTCTTC. It is translated as CASSAGQFTYNEQFF.

The chain is built from TRBV7-2 and TRBJ1-2; D uncertain. V shed 1 base and J shed 2 bases, with 8 bases lying between them. The germline V gene encodes CDR1 SGHTA and CDR2 FQGNSA. This CDR3 contains 14 residues. The CDR3 reads CASSLDPLNYGYTF. The CDR3 nucleotides read TGTGCCAGCAGCTTAGATCCCTTAAACTATGGCTACACCTTC.

A few counts support this clone. The gene calls are TRBV24-1 and TRBJ1-5; the match to TRBD1 covers 7 bases. This CDR3 comprises 14 residues. Germline CDR1 is KGHDR and CDR2 is SFDVKD. The ends lost 3 bases at V and 6 bases at J; junction bases unmatched: 4. The CDR3 sequence: CATSDPTGFQPQHF. In DNA form, the CDR3 reads TGTGCCACCAGTGATCCGACAGGGTTTCAGCCCCAGCATTTT.

This chain joins TRBV6-1 and TRBJ1-5; 7 bases align to TRBD1. This CDR3 region has 15 residues. V lost 7 bases, J lost 4 bases, and 10 bases stayed unmatched. Germline V gene sequence: CDR1 MNHNS, CDR2 SASEGT. The CDR3 DNA follows: TGTGCCAGCAATGACAGGGATGAAGAGAATCAGCCCCAGCATTTT. It yields the protein CASNDRDEENQPQHF.

The CDR3 DNA sequence: TGTGCCATCAGATCAGGGGCTCTCAACGAGCAGTACGTC. It translates to CAIRSGALNEQYV. This chain links TRBV10-3 with TRBJ2-7; possibly TRBD1 for D (6 bases). In germline, CDR1 is ENHRY, CDR2 SYGVKD. Trimming removed 6 bases from V and 5 bases from J, with 14 bases in between. The CDR3 contains 13 residues.

J is TRBJ2-1 and V is TRBV27; a weak D match, TRBD1 (5 bases). Germline CDR1 is MNHEY and CDR2 is SMNVEV (reference sequence). This CDR3 has 14 residues. The ends were cut back, 5 bases at V and 7 bases at J, with 15 bases in the middle. CDR3 coding DNA: TGTGCCAGCAGTCTAAGGACACTCGGGAATGAGCAGTTCTTC. Translating gives CASSLRTLGNEQFF.

This clone was detected a few times. The CDR3 is CASRERVWITEAFF. For the CDR3, the DNA is TGTGCCAGCAGGGAGAGGGTCTGGATCACTGAAGCTTTCTTT. This chain uses TRBV2 with TRBJ1-1; no clear D gene. Germline lookup yields CDR1 SNHLY and CDR2 FYNNEI. V was shortened by 6 bases and J by 4 bases, with 15 bases between the two germline ends. This CDR3 is built from 14 residues.

The rearrangement joins TRBV19 to TRBJ1-5; D is undetermined. Germline V CDR1 and CDR2: LNHDA, SQIVND (reference sequence). Trimming took off 4 bases at V and 0 bases at J, with 10 bases between the two ends. The CDR3 is made up of 15 amino acids. The CDR3 DNA follows: TGTGCCAGTAGTACAGGATTTTATAGCAATCAGCCCCAGCATTTT. It specifies CASSTGFYSNQPQHF.

The genes are TRBV19 and TRBJ1-5; D possibly corresponds to TRBD1 (5 bases). The CDR3 length is 15 residues. The V gene's germline CDR1 is LNHDA and CDR2 SQIVND (reference sequence). Trimming removed 7 bases at V and 1 base at J, with 14 bases between. The CDR3 DNA follows: TGTGCCAGTACCATAACAGGCTCGAGCAATCAGCCCCAGCATTTT. Amino acids: CASTITGSSNQPQHF. The full variable domain, completed using reference TRBV19 and TRBJ1-5, is DGGITQSPKYLFRKEGQNVTLSCEQNLNHDAMYWYRQDPGQGLRLIYYSQIVNDFQKGDIAEGYSVSREKKESFPLTVTSAQKNPTAFYLCASTITGSSNQPQHFGDGTRLSIL.

This rearrangement joins TRBV2 to TRBJ2-1; 9 bases map to TRBD2. The germline gives CDR1 SNHLY, CDR2 FYNNEI. J was trimmed by 0 bases and V by 5 bases; bases with no gene match: 2. This CDR3 has 15 residues. CDR3 region: CASSISGSSYNEQFF. Here the CDR3 DNA reads TGTGCCAGCAGTATTAGCGGGAGCTCCTACAATGAGCAGTTCTTC. The full variable domain, rest sourced from reference TRBV2 and TRBJ2-1, is EPEVTQTPSHQVTQMGQEVILRCVPISNHLYFYWYRQILGQKVEFLVSFYNNEISEKSEIFDDQFSVERPDGSNFTLKIRSTKLEDSAMYFCASSISGSSYNEQFFGPGTRLTVL.

This clone turned up a few times. The V gene is TRBV6-5, the J gene TRBJ1-1; possible D gene TRBD1, 6 bases. The CDR3 runs to 15 residues. Germline CDR1 MNHEY, CDR2 SVGAGI. The V end was cut by 6 bases, the J end by 3 bases, with 17 bases between. The CDR3 protein is CASRSGGQGDTEAFF. CDR3 nucleotide sequence: TGTGCCAGCAGATCGGGGGGCCAAGGGGACACTGAAGCTTTCTTT.

The gene calls are TRBV19 and TRBJ2-7; D is unresolved. Trimming left V 4 bases short and J 3 bases short, with 10 bases between. CDR1 is LNHDA and CDR2 is SQIVND in the germline V gene (reference sequence). The CDR3 is 13 residues long. The CDR3 region has the DNA TGTGCCAGTAGTACCACTTTTCTCTACGAGCAGTACTTC. It encodes CASSTTFLYEQYF.

This chain's CDR3 is CASSARVGETQYF. The CDR3 region has the DNA TGTGCCAGCAGCGCCAGGGTAGGGGAGACCCAGTACTTC. This chain uses TRBV11-3 with TRBJ2-5; D is perhaps TRBD1 (5 bases). V gave up 5 bases and J gave up 5 bases, with 12 bases separating them. The CDR3 covers 13 residues. The V gene's germline CDR1 is SGHNT and CDR2 YENEEA.

This clone was seen only once. The genes are TRBV5-1 and TRBJ2-1, with a weak D call TRBD2 (5 bases). CDR1 is SGHRS, CDR2 YFSETQ, per germline. Trimming took 4 bases from V and 8 from J, leaving 13 bases between them. CDR3 length: 13 amino acids. The CDR3 loop is CASSPGSAYEQFF. The CDR3 DNA follows: TGCGCCAGCAGCCCGGGGTCGGCCTATGAGCAGTTCTTC. The full variable domain, in which reference TRBV5-1 and TRBJ2-1 provide the parts outside the CDR3, is KAGVTQTPRYLIKTRGQQVTLSCSPISGHRSVSWYQQTPGQGLQFLFEYFSETQRNKGNFPGRFSGRQFSNSRSEMNVSTLELGDSALYLCASSPGSAYEQFFGPGTRLTVL.

The rearrangement joins TRBV12-5 to TRBJ2-1; 8 bases are shared with TRBD2. The CDR3 loop spans 19 amino acids. Germline trimming cut 4 bases from V and 1 base from J; bases unmatched to any gene: 15. Germline CDR1 LGHNT, CDR2 FRNRAP. The CDR3 is CASGWPLGAGEGSYNEQFF. The CDR3 DNA is TGTGCTAGTGGTTGGCCCCTTGGAGCGGGGGAAGGTTCCTACAATGAGCAGTTCTTC.

This chain connects TRBV6-4 to TRBJ2-1; no clear D. There are 14 residues in the CDR3. Germline-derived CDR1 and CDR2 are MRHNA and SNTAGT. Trimming removed 3 bases at V and 6 bases at J, with 12 bases between. The CDR3 DNA reads as TGTGCCAGCAGTGAATCAGGCCAGGCCAATGAGCAGTTCTTC. It translates to CASSESGQANEQFF.

This clone appeared once. The V and J genes are TRBV18 and TRBJ1-4, with no clear D. This CDR3 has 14 residues. V lost 4 bases and J lost 8, with 14 bases in between. Looked up from germline, CDR1 is KGHSH and CDR2 is LQKENI. CDR3 in amino acids: CASSLTGEGEKLFF. The DNA of the CDR3 is TGTGCCAGCTCACTCACCGGGGAAGGGGAAAAACTGTTTTTT.

This chain uses TRBV5-4 with TRBJ2-1; D remains ambiguous. Between the trimmed V and J ends, which lost 2 bases and 5 bases, there was a span of 5 bases. This CDR3 is 12 amino acids long. CDR1 and CDR2 (germline): SGHNT, YYREEE (reference sequence). The CDR3 loop reads CASSFSDNEQFF. In DNA form, the CDR3 reads TGTGCCAGCAGCTTTTCGGACAATGAGCAGTTCTTC.

The CDR3, as DNA: TGTGCCAGTAGCACGGGGAGGGCTAGAAACACAGATACGCAGTATTTT. Residues: CASSTGRARNTDTQYF. This sequence joins TRBV19 and TRBJ2-3; 7 nucleotides match TRBD2. V lost 6 bases, J lost 2 bases, and 11 bases stayed unmatched. This CDR3 region has 16 residues. From germline, CDR1 is LNHDA and CDR2 SQIVND (reference sequence).

This rearrangement joins TRBV10-1 to TRBJ1-6; D is perhaps TRBD1 (5 bases). V was pared by 3 bases and J by 8 bases, with 20 bases between. This CDR3 contains 17 residues. Germline CDR1 and CDR2: WNHNN and SYGVQD (reference sequence). The CDR3 loop is CASSEGAGVVMDSPLHF. CDR3 in DNA: TGCGCCAGCAGTGAAGGCGCGGGGGTTGTGATGGATTCACCCCTCCACTTT.

J is TRBJ1-3 and V is TRBV5-6; TRBD1 might be the D (5 bases). This CDR3 has 14 amino acids. The V end lost 0 bases, the J end lost 5 bases, and 9 bases lay between the germline ends. The V gene's germline CDR1 is SGHDT and CDR2 YYEEEE. The CDR3 protein is CASSLEGLRNTIYF. For the CDR3, the DNA is TGTGCCAGCAGCTTGGAGGGGCTCCGAAACACCATATATTTT.

This chain links TRBV6-5 with TRBJ1-2; TRBD1 aligns across 9 bases. V shed 4 bases and J 8 bases; nucleotides not matched to a gene: 14. The CDR3 loop spans 16 amino acids. The V gene's germline CDR1 is MNHEY and CDR2 SVGAGI. CDR3 nucleotide sequence: TGTGCCAGCAGTTCCTCCGTCCCGGGACAGGGAGGCGGCTACACCTTC. Protein: CASSSSVPGQGGGYTF.